The rows below give T cell receptor beta chains drawn from one sample of a study of OX40 agonist ivuxolimab in advanced cancers. Method: immunoSEQ multiplex PCR; TCRdb's copy keeps in-frame clones and lacks some. The sample lists about 46,000 clones, roughly 90% seen once, with roughly 3.6% in the top ten. Sequenced material: CD4+ or CD8+ T cells sorted from blood, taken in a trial of the OX40 agonist ivuxolimab. These receptors were taken from an adult with an advanced solid tumor such as melanoma, head and neck, liver or kidney cancer. The CDR3 runs from the conserved cysteine through the conserved F or W. A D gene is named only where the DNA matches it firmly. Clone size is not always given. Where it is, it says once, few, many or a class for expanded clones.

size: once; D: NA; J: TRBJ2-4; V: TRBV19; CDR3: CASSGGSHAIQYF; DNA: TGTGCCAGTAGTGGCGGCAGCCATGCCATTCAGTACTTC
size: NA; D: TRBD2; J: TRBJ2-1; V: TRBV18; CDR3: CASSRGTSGKNEQFF; DNA: TGTGCCAGCTCTAGGGGGACTAGCGGGAAGAATGAGCAGTTCTTC
size: NA; D: NA; J: TRBJ2-7; V: TRBV28; CDR3: CASSLGRRTSYEQYF; DNA: TGTGCCAGCAGTTTAGGGCGAAGGACATCCTACGAGCAGTACTTC
size: NA; D: TRBD1; J: TRBJ1-3; V: TRBV28; CDR3: CASLRGQGARGNTIYF; DNA: TGTGCCAGCTTAAGGGGACAGGGGGCGAGGGGAAACACCATATATTTT
size: NA; D: TRBD1; J: TRBJ1-5; V: TRBV27; CDR3: CASSLRQGFNQPQHF; DNA: TGTGCCAGCAGTCTTCGACAGGGGTTCAATCAGCCCCAGCATTTT
size: once; D: TRBD1; J: TRBJ2-1; V: TRBV6-5; CDR3: CASSSPSHRGAFF; DNA: TGTGCCAGCAGTTCGCCCTCTCACAGGGGTGCGTTCTTC
size: NA; D: TRBD1; J: TRBJ1-2; V: TRBV30; CDR3: CAWSAFGTDLNYGYTF; DNA: TGTGCCTGGAGTGCTTTCGGGACAGACCTTAACTATGGCTACACCTTC
size: NA; D: NA; J: TRBJ2-1; V: TRBV5-1; CDR3: CASSRTSLRGNEQFF; DNA: TGCGCCAGCAGCCGGACATCCCTTAGAGGCAATGAGCAGTTCTTC
size: NA; D: TRBD1; J: TRBJ1-5; V: TRBV10-3; CDR3: CAISGPGQGDQPQHF; DNA: TGTGCCATCAGTGGCCCGGGACAGGGGGATCAGCCCCAGCATTTT
size: NA; D: NA; J: TRBJ1-2; V: TRBV6-5; CDR3: CASSYEWAGSGYTF; DNA: TGTGCCAGCAGTTATGAGTGGGCAGGCTCCGGCTACACCTTC
size: NA; D: NA; J: TRBJ1-1; V: TRBV6-5; CDR3: CASSPPGENTEAFF; DNA: TGTGCCAGCTCGCCGCCGGGGGAGAACACTGAAGCTTTCTTT
size: NA; D: NA; J: TRBJ1-2; V: TRBV6-5; CDR3: CASREQANSYGYTF; DNA: TGTGCCAGCAGGGAACAGGCGAACTCCTATGGCTACACCTTC
size: NA; D: NA; J: TRBJ2-2; V: TRBV4-2; CDR3: CASSQDPRRVVDTGELFF; DNA: TGTGCCAGCAGCCAAGATCCTCGCCGGGTGGTCGACACCGGGGAGCTGTTTTTT
size: NA; D: NA; J: TRBJ1-5; V: TRBV9; CDR3: CASSVGLQEGQPQHF; DNA: TGTGCCAGCAGCGTAGGGTTACAGGAAGGGCAGCCCCAGCATTTT
size: few; D: NA; J: TRBJ2-2; V: TRBV9; CDR3: CASSPSVSYTGELFF; DNA: TGTGCCAGCAGCCCGAGCGTCTCATACACCGGGGAGCTGTTTTTT
size: NA; D: NA; J: TRBJ2-1; V: TRBV5-4; CDR3: CASSLPSSYNEQFF; DNA: TGTGCCAGCAGCTTGCCCTCTTCGTACAATGAGCAGTTCTTC
size: once; D: TRBD2; J: TRBJ2-3; V: TRBV9; CDR3: CASSPTSGLAGGCYF; DNA: TGTGCCAGCAGCCCAACTTCGGGACTAGCGGGGGGGTGCTATTTT
size: NA; D: NA; J: TRBJ1-4; V: TRBV5-4; CDR3: CASSLLTATNEKLFF; DNA: TGTGCCAGCAGCTTGCTGACAGCAACTAATGAAAAACTGTTTTTT
size: NA; D: NA; J: TRBJ2-5; V: TRBV15; CDR3: CATSYSRVLQYF; DNA: TGTGCCACCAGCTACTCCCGGGTCCTCCAGTACTTC
size: once; D: TRBD1; J: TRBJ1-2; V: TRBV6-1; CDR3: CATLAGTGSYGYTF; DNA: TGTGCCACTTTGGCCGGGACAGGCTCTTATGGCTACACCTTC
size: NA; D: NA; J: TRBJ1-4; V: TRBV19; CDR3: CASSRPRGEDIKLFF; DNA: TGTGCCAGTAGTCGCCCCAGGGGAGAAGATATAAAACTGTTTTTT
size: once; D: NA; J: TRBJ2-7; V: TRBV6-5; CDR3: CATTGQAYEQYF; DNA: TGTGCCACCACGGGACAAGCCTACGAGCAGTACTTC
size: NA; D: NA; J: TRBJ2-2; V: TRBV30; CDR3: CAWSRSWTGELFF; DNA: TGTGCCTGGAGTCGGAGCTGGACCGGGGAGCTGTTTTTT
size: NA; D: NA; J: TRBJ2-1; V: TRBV6-5; CDR3: CASSLTSSSYNEQFF; DNA: TGTGCCAGCAGTCTCACTAGCTCCTCCTACAATGAGCAGTTCTTC
size: NA; D: TRBD1; J: TRBJ2-7; V: TRBV19; CDR3: CARKDREWEQYF; DNA: TGTGCCAGAAAGGACAGGGAATGGGAGCAGTACTTC
size: NA; D: NA; J: TRBJ1-2; V: TRBV21-1; CDR3: CASTPDGTVTRDHYGYTF; DNA: TGTGCCAGCACACCGGACGGGACAGTAACGCGAGACCACTATGGCTACACCTTC
size: NA; D: TRBD2; J: TRBJ2-1; V: TRBV5-5; CDR3: CASSLGPSGSYNEQFF; DNA: TGTGCCAGCAGCTTGGGCCCTAGCGGATCCTACAATGAGCAGTTCTTC
size: NA; D: NA; J: TRBJ1-1; V: TRBV30; CDR3: CAWQLQAGTEAFF; DNA: TGTGCCTGGCAGCTGCAGGCGGGAACTGAAGCTTTCTTT
size: NA; D: NA; J: TRBJ2-5; V: TRBV7-2; CDR3: CASSSPRDAAGTQYF; DNA: TGTGCCAGCAGCTCCCCCCGGGACGCCGCTGGGACCCAGTACTTC
size: once; D: TRBD1; J: TRBJ1-5; V: TRBV7-9; CDR3: CASSPGTGKFQPQHF; DNA: TGTGCCAGCAGCCCCGGGACAGGGAAATTTCAGCCCCAGCATTTT
size: NA; D: TRBD2; J: TRBJ2-3; V: TRBV5-4; CDR3: CASSLRLAGDTDTQYF; DNA: TGTGCCAGCAGCTTGAGACTAGCGGGGGACACAGATACGCAGTATTTT
size: NA; D: NA; J: TRBJ2-7; V: TRBV28; CDR3: CASSSPPGPYEQYF; DNA: TGTGCCAGCAGTTCCCCCCCCGGGCCCTACGAGCAGTACTTC
size: NA; D: NA; J: TRBJ2-7; V: TRBV6-1; CDR3: CASSGFNSFSYEQYF; DNA: TGTGCCAGCAGTGGATTTAACAGTTTCTCCTACGAGCAGTACTTC
size: NA; D: NA; J: TRBJ1-3; V: TRBV25-1; CDR3: CASSVSPPGNSGNTIYF; DNA: TGTGCCAGCAGTGTTTCCCCACCGGGAAACTCTGGAAACACCATATATTTT
size: NA; D: TRBD2; J: TRBJ2-1; V: TRBV5-1; CDR3: CASSPPRGSVAGDKHNEQFF; DNA: TGCGCCAGCAGCCCGCCAAGGGGGTCAGTAGCGGGGGATAAACACAATGAGCAGTTCTTC
size: NA; D: TRBD1; J: TRBJ1-4; V: TRBV19; CDR3: CASSPGTGGRSEKLFF; DNA: TGTGCCAGTAGTCCCGGGACAGGGGGCCGGTCTGAAAAACTGTTTTTT
size: NA; D: TRBD1; J: TRBJ1-3; V: TRBV2; CDR3: CASSRTGEGNTIYF; DNA: TGTGCCAGCAGTCGGACAGGGGAGGGAAACACCATATATTTT
size: NA; D: NA; J: TRBJ2-1; V: TRBV5-6; CDR3: CASIRQPSSYNEQFF; DNA: TGTGCCAGCATCCGGCAGCCGAGCTCCTACAATGAGCAGTTCTTC
size: NA; D: NA; J: TRBJ2-6; V: TRBV19; CDR3: CASNIPSGANVLTF; DNA: TGTGCCAGTAACATACCTTCTGGGGCCAACGTCCTGACTTTC
size: NA; D: NA; J: TRBJ1-3; V: TRBV9; CDR3: CASSGTMTGNTIYF; DNA: TGTGCCAGCAGCGGGACAATGACTGGAAACACCATATATTTT
size: once; D: TRBD1; J: TRBJ2-1; V: TRBV6-5; CDR3: CASSQDRGMYNEQFF; DNA: TGTGCCAGCAGTCAGGACAGGGGGATGTACAATGAGCAGTTCTTC
size: NA; D: NA; J: TRBJ2-3; V: TRBV20-1; CDR3: CSAADTDTQYF; DNA: TGCAGTGCTGCCGACACAGATACGCAGTATTTT
size: NA; D: TRBD2; J: TRBJ2-5; V: TRBV19; CDR3: CASSSPPGTSGETQYF; DNA: TGTGCCAGTAGTTCCCCCCCCGGGACTAGCGGGGAGACCCAGTACTTC
size: NA; D: TRBD1; J: TRBJ2-2; V: TRBV4-2; CDR3: CASSQGTGVNTGELFF; DNA: TGTGCCAGCAGCCAAGGGACAGGGGTGAACACCGGGGAGCTGTTTTTT
size: NA; D: TRBD2; J: TRBJ2-7; V: TRBV30; CDR3: CAWSVSGRAYEQYF; DNA: TGTGCCTGGAGTGTCAGCGGGAGGGCCTACGAGCAGTACTTC
size: NA; D: NA; J: TRBJ2-7; V: TRBV15; CDR3: CATSREGYGLSYEQYF; DNA: TGTGCCACCAGCAGAGAAGGGTACGGGCTCTCCTACGAGCAGTACTTC
size: NA; D: NA; J: TRBJ2-5; V: TRBV9; CDR3: CASSVAPGRETQYF; DNA: TGTGCCAGCAGCGTAGCCCCGGGCAGGGAGACCCAGTACTTC
size: NA; D: NA; J: TRBJ2-3; V: TRBV15; CDR3: CATQGKLSTDTQYF; DNA: TGTGCCACCCAGGGGAAGCTCAGCACAGATACGCAGTATTTT
size: NA; D: TRBD1; J: TRBJ2-4; V: TRBV7-9; CDR3: CASSRQGNIQYF; DNA: TGTGCCAGCAGTCGACAGGGGAACATTCAGTACTTC
size: once; D: NA; J: TRBJ2-1; V: TRBV9; CDR3: CASSVVGGRTYNEQFF; DNA: TGTGCCAGCAGCGTAGTCGGAGGGAGGACCTACAATGAGCAGTTCTTC
size: once; D: TRBD1; J: TRBJ2-7; V: TRBV28; CDR3: CASSLGQGLSEQYF; DNA: TGTGCCAGCAGTCTTGGACAGGGTCTATCCGAGCAGTACTTC
size: NA; D: TRBD2; J: TRBJ2-7; V: TRBV5-1; CDR3: CASSPSQRGGGQYF; DNA: TGCGCCAGCAGTCCTTCTCAGCGGGGGGGCGGGCAGTACTTC
size: NA; D: NA; J: TRBJ2-7; V: TRBV6-5; CDR3: CASGDYEQYF; DNA: TGTGCCAGCGGGGATTACGAGCAGTACTTC